The TCR beta chain described here comes from a study of blood T cell repertoires in COVID-19. The protocol was immunoSEQ multiplex PCR, while the TCRdb copy is restricted to in-frame clones and leaves out a portion. This repertoire shows roughly 280,000 clones, roughly 86% found once; its top ten account for about 11%. The germline CDR1 and CDR2 sequences are ENHRY and SYGVKD. V lost 6 bases and J lost 2; bases outside the gene matches: 5. CDR3 length: 14 residues. V usage is TRBV10-3 and J usage is TRBJ2-5; 8 bases match TRBD1. Sequencing was carried out using peripheral blood. The receptor was isolated from a woman aged 30 to 39 with COVID-19, enrolled during active disease. CDR3 nucleotide sequence: TGTGCCATCAGAAGGACAGGGCTACAAGAGACCCAGTACTTC. Translation gives CAIRRTGLQETQYF.